A single sample gave rise to the 30 T cell receptor beta chains below, sequenced in a study of spatial heterogeneity in lung cancer. As for time point: sample taken at primary tumor resection. Whole RNA from tumor, nontumor lung or frozen PBMC was sequenced unsorted. A single record per CDR3 protein comes from TCRdb applying MiXCR to the 5' RACE reads. The sample carries 45,000 to 55,000 distinct CDR3 sequences, about 5.8% recorded once. The specimen was PBMCs, collected at surgery. All receptors derive from a male donor with early-stage non-small cell lung cancer.

The sample holds many counts of this clonotype. V gene TRBV5-1 combines with J gene TRBJ2-7, with 9 bases that match TRBD2. Germline trimming cut 5 bases from V and 5 bases from J; bases unmatched to any gene: 8. The CDR3 has 14 residues. Germline CDR1 SGHRS, CDR2 YFSETQ. As DNA, the CDR3 is TGCGCCAGCAGTTTCGGGACTAGCCTAAACGAGCAGTACTTC. Translated: CASSFGTSLNEQYF. The full variable domain, rest sourced from reference TRBV5-1 and TRBJ2-7, is KAGVTQTPRYLIKTRGQQVTLSCSPISGHRSVSWYQQTPGQGLQFLFEYFSETQRNKGNFPGRFSGRQFSNSRSEMNVSTLELGDSALYLCASSFGTSLNEQYFGPGTRLTVT.

This chain uses TRBV20-1 with TRBJ2-1; TRBD2 agrees at 9 bases. The CDR3 extends over 16 amino acids. Germline CDR1 is DFQATT and CDR2 is SNEGSKA (reference sequence). Trimming cost V 0 bases and J 7 bases; bases outside gene matches: 10. CDR3 DNA sequence: TGCAGTGCTAGAGATTTGGTAGCGGGAGTGCGGAATGAGCAGTTCTTC. Protein: CSARDLVAGVRNEQFF.

This clonotype was detected a few times. This sequence joins TRBV5-1 and TRBJ2-3; D may correspond to TRBD1 or TRBD2 (6 bases each). Germline-derived CDR1 and CDR2 are SGHRS and YFSETQ. The ends were cut back, 1 base at V and 4 bases at J, with 10 bases in the middle. CDR3 size: 14 residues. The CDR3 bases are TGCGCCAGCAGCTTGTTCGGGGGCGCAGATACGCAGTATTTT. Amino acid sequence: CASSLFGGADTQYF.

This clonotype was found many times. The rearrangement uses TRBV19 and TRBJ1-2; D remains ambiguous. Between the trimmed V and J ends, which lost 0 bases and 2 bases, there was a span of 7 bases. Germline values: CDR1 LNHDA, CDR2 SQIVND (reference sequence). This CDR3 contains 14 residues. The CDR3, as DNA: TGTGCCAGTAGTATAGATCGCGAGAACTATGGCTACACCTTC. Its protein product is CASSIDRENYGYTF. The full variable domain, its missing parts supplied by reference TRBV19 and TRBJ1-2, is DGGITQSPKYLFRKEGQNVTLSCEQNLNHDAMYWYRQDPGQGLRLIYYSQIVNDFQKGDIAEGYSVSREKKESFPLTVTSAQKNPTAFYLCASSIDRENYGYTFGSGTRLTVV.

This clonotype was seen repeatedly, ten times or more. J is TRBJ2-3 and V is TRBV29-1, with D perhaps TRBD2 (6 bases). Germline CDR1 reads SQVTM; CDR2 reads ANQGSEA. The CDR3 covers 16 residues. Trimming pared 6 bases from V and 3 bases from J, leaving 22 bases between. The CDR3 region is CSVAGGPGIRTDTQYF. The CDR3, as DNA: TGCAGCGTGGCCGGGGGTCCGGGAATAAGGACAGATACGCAGTATTTT.

This clonotype was seen more than once but under ten times. V usage is TRBV9 and J usage is TRBJ2-1; D gene uncertain. This CDR3 has 11 residues. CDR1 is SGDLS, CDR2 YYNGEE, per germline. Trimming cost V 4 bases and J 8 bases, with 7 bases left between them. The CDR3 sequence: CASSRGDEQFF. CDR3 DNA: TGTGCCAGCAGCCGTGGGGATGAGCAGTTCTTC. The full variable domain, rest sourced from reference TRBV9 and TRBJ2-1, is DSGVTQTPKHLITATGQRVTLRCSPRSGDLSVYWYQQSLDQGLQFLIQYYNGEERAKGNILERFSAQQFPDLHSELNLSSLELGDSALYFCASSRGDEQFFGPGTRLTVL.

The table lists this clonotype with a few counts. The CDR3 DNA reads as TGCGCCAGCAGCCAAGATCCTGGGCAGGGGATAGGGGCCAAAAACATTCAGTACTTC. It specifies CASSQDPGQGIGAKNIQYF. The chain couples TRBV4-1 to TRBJ2-4; a possible D gene is TRBD1 (6 bases). The CDR3 sequence is 19 residues long. CDR1 and CDR2 from the germline V gene are MGHRA and YSYEKL. With 0 bases removed from V and 1 base from J, the gap between germline ends came to 19 bases.

This clonotype showed up just a few times. V and J are TRBV7-3 and TRBJ2-2, with TRBD1 identical over 10 bases. The CDR3 covers 15 residues. Germline CDR1 and CDR2: SGHTA and FQGTGA. V lost 2 bases and J lost 6; bases outside the gene matches: 3. In DNA, the CDR3 is TGTGCCAGCAGCTTAGGGACAGGGGAGGCCGGGGAGCTGTTTTTT. Protein product: CASSLGTGEAGELFF.

This clonotype has at least ten counts. The chain links TRBV2 to TRBJ2-1; 9 bases are shared with TRBD1. Per germline, CDR1 SNHLY and CDR2 FYNNEI. J gave up 10 bases and V 4 bases, and 11 bases lay outside the gene matches. The CDR3 extends over 15 amino acids. In DNA form, the CDR3 reads TGTGCCAGCAGTGGGGACAGGGCGAGACAATGGGAGCAGTTCTTC. It codes for CASSGDRARQWEQFF.

Many counts were recorded for this clonotype. The CDR3 spells CSAARVNTEAFF. In nucleotides, the CDR3 is TGCAGTGCTGCCAGGGTGAACACTGAAGCTTTCTTT. The V call is TRBV20-1, the J call TRBJ1-1, with D possibly being TRBD1 (5 bases). The germline gives CDR1 DFQATT, CDR2 SNEGSKA (reference sequence). Trimming removed 5 bases at V and 0 bases at J, with 7 bases between. This CDR3 contains 12 residues.

This clonotype was counted ten times or more. This sequence joins TRBV3-1 and TRBJ1-5; maybe TRBD1 (5 bases). Germline V lookup: CDR1 LGHDT, CDR2 YNNKEL (reference sequence). The CDR3 is 14 residues long. Trimming stripped 1 base from V and 4 bases from J, with 8 bases between. In DNA form, the CDR3 reads TGTGCCAGCAGCCAAGGGGAGGGGAATCAGCCCCAGCATTTT. Translating gives CASSQGEGNQPQHF. The complete variable domain, with remaining parts taken from reference TRBV3-1 and TRBJ1-5, reads DTAVSQTPKYLVTQMGNDKSIKCEQNLGHDTMYWYKQDSKKFLKIMFSYNNKELIINETVPNRFSPKSPDKAHLNLHINSLELGDSAVYFCASSQGEGNQPQHFGDGTRLSIL.

This clonotype was counted many times. V and J are TRBV20-1 and TRBJ2-5; no clear D gene. In germline, CDR1 is DFQATT, CDR2 SNEGSKA (reference sequence). The CDR3 totals 13 residues. The V end lost 0 bases, the J end lost 0 bases, and 5 bases lay between the germline ends. DNA for the CDR3: TGCAGTGCTAGAGATCATTACCAAGAGACCCAGTACTTC. It codes for CSARDHYQETQYF.

This clonotype showed up many times. The chain carries TRBV12-3 or TRBV12-4 and TRBJ1-6, with 7 bases identical to TRBD1. CDR3 size: 13 residues. The trim removed 8 bases at V and 7 bases at J, leaving 5 bases unmatched. The CDR3, as DNA: TGTGCCAGCCGGTCAGGGGGAAATTCACCCCTCCACTTT. This codes for CASRSGGNSPLHF.

This clonotype was recorded at least ten times. V and J are TRBV3-1 and TRBJ2-1; D call uncertain. Germline loops: CDR1 LGHDT, CDR2 YNNKEL (reference sequence). CDR3 length: 15 amino acids. The V gene lost 4 bases and the J gene lost 7 bases, with 17 bases spanning the gap. The CDR3 reads CASSPLGPRENEQFF. As DNA, the CDR3 is TGTGCCAGCAGCCCACTCGGACCAAGAGAGAATGAGCAGTTCTTC.

This clonotype came up many times. The rearrangement links TRBV18 to TRBJ1-3; possible D gene TRBD1, 6 bases. Germline V gene data show CDR1 as KGHSH and CDR2 as LQKENI. The CDR3 is 15 residues long. The V gene lost 6 bases and the J gene lost 4 bases, with 16 bases spanning the gap. DNA of the CDR3: TGTGCCAGCTCGCCTGCGACAGGAGCCGGAAACACCATATATTTT. It codes for CASSPATGAGNTIYF.

V gene TRBV6-1 combines with J gene TRBJ2-4; D uncertain. Germline V gene data show CDR1 as MNHNS and CDR2 as SASEGT. This CDR3 contains 13 residues. V gave up 2 bases and J gave up 7 bases, with 9 bases separating them. DNA of the CDR3: TGTGCCAGCAGTGAAATGGCCTTTAACATTCAGTACTTC. Protein sequence: CASSEMAFNIQYF.

As regards this clonotype: One base away lies a much larger clone, so this may be a sequencing read error. The rearrangement links TRBV20-1 to TRBJ2-5, with 7 nucleotides matching TRBD1. V shed 2 bases and J 1 base; nucleotides not matched to a gene: 4. The CDR3 has 14 amino acids. Germline V gene lookup returns CDR1 DFQATT and CDR2 SNEGSKA (reference sequence). The CDR3 sequence is CSARRTGSQETQYF. The DNA of the CDR3 is TGCAGTGCTAGAAGGACAGGCTCCCAAGAGACCCAGTACTTC.

This clonotype was seen at least ten times. The chain carries TRBV20-1 and TRBJ2-1; TRBD1 or TRBD2 may be the D gene (5 bases each). Germline V gene lookup returns CDR1 DFQATT and CDR2 SNEGSKA (reference sequence). This CDR3 comprises 14 residues. V lost 4 bases to trimming and J lost 7 bases, with 17 bases between them. Here the CDR3 DNA reads TGCAGTGCTAACGGGGTGGGGGAAGGGAATGAGCAGTTCTTC. As protein: CSANGVGEGNEQFF.

This clonotype was found many times. V gene TRBV20-1 combines with J gene TRBJ2-1; D not resolved. The CDR3 is 12 amino acids. Germline CDR1 is DFQATT and CDR2 is SNEGSKA (reference sequence). Trimming took off 7 bases at V and 9 bases at J, with 16 bases between the two ends. The CDR3 loop is CSVRGLEFEQFF. In DNA form, the CDR3 reads TGCAGTGTCAGAGGCTTAGAGTTTGAGCAGTTCTTC.

This clonotype was recorded at least ten times. The chain has TRBV6-5 and TRBJ1-2; perhaps TRBD1 as D (5 bases). V was shortened by 5 bases and J by 5 bases, with 9 bases between the two germline ends. Germline-derived CDR1 and CDR2 are MNHEY and SVGAGI. The CDR3 runs to 12 residues. The CDR3: CASSGAGYGYTF. CDR3 DNA: TGTGCCAGCAGTGGGGCAGGGTATGGCTACACCTTC.

This clonotype was observed many times. The genes are TRBV2 and TRBJ2-5; D not certain. The CDR3 is 14 amino acids. Per germline, CDR1 SNHLY and CDR2 FYNNEI. Trimming left V 7 bases short and J 1 base short, with 13 bases between. In DNA form, the CDR3 reads TGTGCCAGCACTAAGATAACTATCCAAGAGACCCAGTACTTC. Translating gives CASTKITIQETQYF.

This clonotype was recorded many times. V is TRBV20-1 and J is TRBJ1-4; TRBD1 matches at 9 bases. Germline V CDR1 and CDR2: DFQATT, SNEGSKA (reference sequence). The CDR3 has 13 residues. The CDR3: CGLYRDREEKLFF. The CDR3 DNA follows: TGCGGTCTGTACCGGGACAGGGAGGAAAAACTGTTTTTT.

This clonotype was counted a few times. An end of the junction does not agree with germline; a read error may underlie this. The gene calls are TRBV29-1 and TRBJ2-2, with 8 bases aligning to TRBD2. The CDR3 extends over 14 amino acids. From germline, CDR1 is SQVTM and CDR2 ANQGSEA. The CDR3 loop is CSIDRLAGTGELFF. The CDR3 DNA sequence: TGCAGCATTGATAGGCTAGCGGGCACCGGGGAGCTGTTTTTT.

Many counts were recorded for this clonotype. Here the CDR3 reads CASSFPGGASTGELFF. The CDR3, as DNA: TGTGCCAGCAGCTTCCCAGGGGGCGCGAGCACCGGGGAGCTGTTTTTT. V gene TRBV11-3 combines with J gene TRBJ2-2; TRBD1 aligns across 8 bases. V dropped 3 bases and J dropped 4; count of bases not matched to a gene: 7. The CDR3 spans 16 residues. Germline assignment: CDR1 SGHNT and CDR2 YENEEA.

This clonotype appeared many times. The chain carries TRBV20-1 and TRBJ2-5; D may be TRBD1 or TRBD2 (5 bases each). CDR3 length equals 13 residues. V lost 0 bases and J lost 3, with 8 bases in between. Per the germline V gene, CDR1 is DFQATT and CDR2 is SNEGSKA (reference sequence). This CDR3 is CSARDGGKETQYF. DNA of the CDR3: TGCAGTGCTAGAGATGGGGGAAAAGAGACCCAGTACTTC.

The V gene is TRBV7-9, the J gene TRBJ2-1; TRBD2 matches 7 bases. With 5 bases clipped from V and 6 bases from J, the junction kept 10 bases outside the gene matches. The CDR3 length is 15 residues. Germline CDR1 and CDR2: SEHNR and FQNEAQ (reference sequence). The CDR3 sequence is CASSPWGGRPNEQFF. For the CDR3, the DNA is TGTGCCAGCAGCCCGTGGGGGGGACGGCCCAATGAGCAGTTCTTC.

Ten or more counts support this clonotype. This chain links TRBV19 with TRBJ2-7, with 7 bases matching TRBD2. The CDR3 runs to 14 residues. Trimming at V came to 5 bases and at J to 4 bases, leaving 8 bases not matched to a gene. Per germline, CDR1 LNHDA and CDR2 SQIVND (reference sequence). The CDR3 DNA sequence: TGTGCCAGTAGTCCGTCTAGCGGACGATACGAGCAGTACTTC. Translating it yields CASSPSSGRYEQYF.

This clonotype was detected ten times or more. The chain links TRBV7-9 to TRBJ1-4; TRBD1 might be the D (5 bases). V shed 4 bases and J shed 3 bases, with 9 bases lying between them. Germline V lookup: CDR1 SEHNR, CDR2 FQNEAQ (reference sequence). The CDR3 is 14 amino acids. The CDR3 region is CASSSRVSNEKLFF. Here the CDR3 DNA reads TGTGCCAGCAGCTCCAGGGTCTCTAATGAAAAACTGTTTTTT. The full variable domain, in which reference TRBV7-9 and TRBJ1-4 provide the parts outside the CDR3, is DTGVSQNPRHKITKRGQNVTFRCDPISEHNRLYWYRQTLGQGPEFLTYFQNEAQLEKSRLLSDRFSAERPKGSFSTLEIQRTEQGDSAMYLCASSSRVSNEKLFFGSGTQLSVL.

This clonotype occurred many times. J is TRBJ2-7 and V is TRBV5-1; 8 nucleotides agree with TRBD2. The germline V gene has CDR1 SGHRS and CDR2 YFSETQ. CDR3 length: 15 amino acids. Trimming removed 0 bases from V and 2 bases from J; junction bases left unmatched: 4. CDR3: CASSLGPGGPYEQYF. CDR3 in DNA: TGCGCCAGCAGCTTGGGCCCGGGAGGGCCCTACGAGCAGTACTTC.

This clonotype was recorded at least ten times. The gene calls are TRBV7-6 and TRBJ1-5, with D perhaps matching TRBD1 (6 bases). CDR1 and CDR2 from the germline V gene are SGHVS and FNYEAQ. The V end was cut by 1 base, the J end by 4 bases, with 8 bases between. The length of the CDR3 is 14 residues. The CDR3 is CASSLEQGNQPQHF. For the CDR3, the DNA is TGTGCCAGCAGCTTAGAGCAGGGGAATCAGCCCCAGCATTTT.